These T cell receptor beta chains were read from a single sample in a study of radiation and T cells in renal cell carcinoma. Sequencing used immunoSEQ multiplex PCR; TCRdb keeps in-frame clones, though not all of them. The table has about 130,000 clones, around 80% seen once; the top ten hold roughly 5.9%. This specimen was blood, taken from a patient whose treatment included radiotherapy and nephrectomy. Source of these receptors: a man aged 45-65 years with renal cell carcinoma. Both conserved end residues are trimmed from each CDR3. The order of the fields is V gene, CDR3 protein.

TRBV18 ASSPPGVGGYT
TRBV10-1 ASRLPGNPRCCEQY
TRBV7-3 ASSLGGQGNYGYT
TRBV19 ASSYLDPGADTQY
TRBV5-1 ASSLVGGGETQY
TRBV5-1 ASSPDYSATQY
TRBV2 ASSTPEETQY
TRBV9 ASSVPGTGILAGVHEQF
TRBV2 ASSDLFRANTGELF
TRBV5-5 ASSPRGFSVNEKLF
TRBV11-1 ASSLRDRVEQF
TRBV5-1 ASSRDRGTGELF
TRBV5-5 ASSLDRGQAGYT
TRBV14 ASSQGPRGRFSYGYT
TRBV7-9 ASSQGQNSYEQY
TRBV18 ASSPPGTGRNQPQH
TRBV7-9 ASSLSADEQF
TRBV7-3 ASSLTGTTGELF
TRBV19 ASTEVPPVNTEAF
TRBV9 ASSVGGAVTEAF
TRBV5-4 ASSSLSTGGKTQY
TRBV19 ASSSPRGTGNTIY
TRBV18 ASSPGGGDYEQY
TRBV7-3 ASSEDGNTGELF
TRBV10-3 AISEGLRTEAF
TRBV5-6 ASSLYWQGASYGYT
TRBV19 ASREDRDYGYT